This TCR beta chain came from a study of long-term antiretroviral therapy in people with HIV. immunoSEQ v3.0 was run at survey level. Assay: immunoSEQ multiplex PCR; the TCRdb copy retains only in-frame clones and omits some. The data show over 30,000 clones, 97% seen once. Germline loops: CDR1 MNHNS, CDR2 SASEGT. V was cut by 4 bases and J by 5 bases, with 11 bases left in between. CDR3 length: 13 amino acids. Until DNA extraction, the samples held between 1-10 million cryopreserved PBMC. The sample in question was unsorted PBMCs, obtained 7.6 years after starting antiretroviral therapy. This clonotype was sampled from a man younger than 40 with HIV. The rearrangement joins TRBV6-1 to TRBJ1-1, with D maybe TRBD1 (5 bases). In DNA, the CDR3 is TGTGCCAGCAGTGGGGGGAAATTTACTGAAGCTTTCTTT. Protein: CASSGGKFTEAFF.